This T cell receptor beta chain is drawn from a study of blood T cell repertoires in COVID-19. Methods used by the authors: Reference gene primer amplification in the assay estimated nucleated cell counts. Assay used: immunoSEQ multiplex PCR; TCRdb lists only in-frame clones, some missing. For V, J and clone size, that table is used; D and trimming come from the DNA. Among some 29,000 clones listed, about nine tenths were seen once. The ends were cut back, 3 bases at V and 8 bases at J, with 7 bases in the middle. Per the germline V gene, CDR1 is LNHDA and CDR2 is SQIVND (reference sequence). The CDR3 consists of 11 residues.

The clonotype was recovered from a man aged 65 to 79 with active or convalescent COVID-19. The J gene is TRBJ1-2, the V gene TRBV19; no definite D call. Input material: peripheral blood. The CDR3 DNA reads TGTGCCAGTAGTATGCAGATGGGCTACACCTTC. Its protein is CASSMQMGYTF. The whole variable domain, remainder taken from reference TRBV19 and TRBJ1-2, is DGGITQSPKYLFRKEGQNVTLSCEQNLNHDAMYWYRQDPGQGLRLIYYSQIVNDFQKGDIAEGYSVSREKKESFPLTVTSAQKNPTAFYLCASSMQMGYTFGSGTRLTVV.